These 7 T cell receptor beta chains were all obtained from the same sample, sequenced in a study of shared clonotypes between healthy human individuals. Using immunoSEQ multiplex PCR, the repertoire was profiled, and TCRdb retains in-frame clones only, with some absent. The table lists more than 1 million clones, more than 75% of them singletons. Source material: memory CD4+ T cells from PBMCs. The sample's subset: CD45RA-negative fraction. The source is a young man in good health. Some clones in this sample may be carry-over from other donors' samples.

J is TRBJ2-1 and V is TRBV6-1; weak D call: TRBD1 (5 bases). The CDR3 loop spans 13 amino acids. Per the germline V gene, CDR1 is MNHNS and CDR2 is SASEGT. The ends were cut back, 7 bases at V and 5 bases at J, with 12 bases in the middle. This CDR3 reads CASKGSRNNEQFF. The CDR3 nucleotides are TGTGCCAGCAAGGGGTCTCGAAACAATGAGCAGTTCTTC.

In the case of this clone: The identical CDR3 is also encoded by other nucleotide sequences in the sample. The V and J genes are TRBV7-3 and TRBJ2-5; D is unclear. This CDR3 is 13 amino acids long. The V gene's germline CDR1 is SGHTA and CDR2 FQGTGA. Trimming removed 5 bases from V and 1 base from J, with 8 bases in between. The CDR3 sequence: CASSPPGQETQYF. The CDR3 DNA reads as TGTGCCAGCAGCCCTCCCGGCCAAGAGACCCAGTACTTC.

The genes are TRBV19 and TRBJ1-1; D remains ambiguous. The CDR3 spans 14 residues. With 5 bases removed from V and 3 bases from J, the gap between germline ends came to 13 bases. Germline CDR1 and CDR2: LNHDA and SQIVND (reference sequence). The CDR3 nucleotides read TGTGCCAGTAGTGCGCAGCCCGCGGACACTGAAGCTTTCTTT. This translates into CASSAQPADTEAFF.

V usage is TRBV5-1 and J usage is TRBJ1-2, with D maybe TRBD1 (6 bases). The V end lost 0 bases, the J end lost 4 bases, and 13 bases lay between the germline ends. Germline CDR1 SGHRS, CDR2 YFSETQ. CDR3 length: 15 amino acids. CDR3 amino acids: CASSLADRFGYGYTF. Here the CDR3 DNA reads TGCGCCAGCAGCTTGGCCGACAGGTTCGGCTATGGCTACACCTTC.

The chain joins TRBV6-1 to TRBJ2-7; 7 positions match TRBD1. V trimming: 3 bases; J trimming: 0 bases; junction bases outside the gene matches: 8. Looked up from germline, CDR1 is MNHNS and CDR2 is SASEGT. The CDR3 has 16 residues. The DNA of the CDR3 is TGTGCCAGCAGTGATACGCAGACAGGGTACTCCTACGAGCAGTACTTC. Amino acids: CASSDTQTGYSYEQYF.

This clone was observed a few times. The chain carries TRBV5-1 and TRBJ1-1; D is unresolved. Per the germline V gene, CDR1 is SGHRS and CDR2 is YFSETQ. V was clipped by 2 bases and J by 3 bases, with 8 bases between them. The CDR3 has 13 residues. The CDR3 bases are TGCGCCAGCAGCTTAGACCCAGACACTGAAGCTTTCTTT. Its protein is CASSLDPDTEAFF.

This sequence joins TRBV14 and TRBJ2-7; D unresolved. Trimming pared 3 bases from V and 4 bases from J, leaving 7 bases between. Germline V CDR1 and CDR2: SGHDN, FVKESK. The CDR3 consists of 12 residues. The CDR3 sequence is CASSHGLYEQYF. CDR3 DNA: TGTGCCAGCAGCCACGGGTTGTACGAGCAGTACTTC.